This is a list of T cell receptor beta chains from one sample in a study of cytomegalovirus exposure and HLA in healthy donors. Libraries were prepared by immunoSEQ multiplex PCR; TCRdb keeps only in-frame clonotypes and omits some of them. This sample contains about 210,000 clones. Sequences were obtained from PBMCs. Source of these receptors: a woman under 40 in good health and CMV-seropositive. The CDR3 runs from the conserved cysteine through the conserved F or W. Each record gives: D gene, J gene, V gene, CDR3 DNA, CDR3 protein. D genes are given only for firm matches.

d_gene: TRBD1
j_gene: TRBJ1-4
v_gene: TRBV7-6
CDR3nt: TGTGCCAGCAGCTCGGGACAGGGGTGGGAAAAACTGTTTTTT
CDR3aa: CASSSGQGWEKLFF

d_gene: -
j_gene: TRBJ1-1
v_gene: TRBV29-1
CDR3nt: TGCAGCGTTGCGGAGGGGACGAACACTGAAGCTTTCTTT
CDR3aa: CSVAEGTNTEAFF

d_gene: TRBD1
j_gene: TRBJ1-1
v_gene: TRBV6-5
CDR3nt: TGTGCCAGCAGACTTCAGCAGGGGGGCACTGAAGCTTTCTTT
CDR3aa: CASRLQQGGTEAFF

d_gene: TRBD1
j_gene: TRBJ1-1
v_gene: TRBV5-1
CDR3nt: TGCGCCAGCAGCTTGTCCCCACAGGGGACCACTGAAGCTTTCTTT
CDR3aa: CASSLSPQGTTEAFF

d_gene: TRBD2
j_gene: TRBJ2-7
v_gene: TRBV27
CDR3nt: TGTGCCAGCTGGACTAGCGGCTCCTACGAGCAGTACTTC
CDR3aa: CASWTSGSYEQYF

d_gene: -
j_gene: TRBJ1-2
v_gene: TRBV18
CDR3nt: TGTGCCAGCTCACCAAATCCCTCTAACTATGGCTACACCTTC
CDR3aa: CASSPNPSNYGYTF

d_gene: TRBD1
j_gene: TRBJ2-3
v_gene: TRBV28
CDR3nt: TGTGCCAGCAGTTTATATACGCTAGGGGGCTCGGGCACAGATACGCAGTATTTT
CDR3aa: CASSLYTLGGSGTDTQYF

d_gene: -
j_gene: TRBJ1-1
v_gene: TRBV27
CDR3nt: TGTGCCAGCAGTAGAGGGCGGATGAACACTGAAGCTTTCTTT
CDR3aa: CASSRGRMNTEAFF

d_gene: -
j_gene: TRBJ2-1
v_gene: TRBV5-4
CDR3nt: TGTGCCAGCAGCTTACAGAGAGCCTACAATGAGCAGTTCTTC
CDR3aa: CASSLQRAYNEQFF

d_gene: TRBD1
j_gene: TRBJ2-7
v_gene: TRBV4-3
CDR3nt: TGCGCCAGCAGCCAGGGGACAGGGGACTACGAGCAGTACTTC
CDR3aa: CASSQGTGDYEQYF

d_gene: TRBD1
j_gene: TRBJ1-1
v_gene: TRBV5-1
CDR3nt: TGCGCCAGCAGCTTGGGACAGGGGAGGCCTGAAGCTTTCTTT
CDR3aa: CASSLGQGRPEAFF

d_gene: TRBD1
j_gene: TRBJ2-3
v_gene: TRBV2
CDR3nt: TGTGCCAGCAGCGGACAGGGGGCAACAGATACGCAGTATTTT
CDR3aa: CASSGQGATDTQYF

d_gene: TRBD1
j_gene: TRBJ1-4
v_gene: TRBV5-4
CDR3nt: TGTGCCAGCAGCTTGGGACAGGGTGCTGAAAAACTGTTTTTT
CDR3aa: CASSLGQGAEKLFF

d_gene: -
j_gene: TRBJ2-7
v_gene: TRBV18
CDR3nt: TGTGCCAGCTCACGGACTTTAGAATCTGGAGGATTTGAGTATGGGTACTTC
CDR3aa: CASSRTLESGGFEYGYF

d_gene: TRBD2
j_gene: TRBJ2-3
v_gene: TRBV28
CDR3nt: TGTGCCAGCAGCCCCGGGGTAGCGGGATGGGTAGATACGCAGTATTTT
CDR3aa: CASSPGVAGWVDTQYF

d_gene: -
j_gene: TRBJ2-7
v_gene: TRBV5-1
CDR3nt: TGCGCCAGCAGCTATGGACAGCTCACCTACGAGCAGTACTTC
CDR3aa: CASSYGQLTYEQYF

d_gene: -
j_gene: TRBJ2-7
v_gene: TRBV11-3
CDR3nt: TGTGCCAGCAGCTTTCCGAGCCTCCCCTACGAGCAGTACTTC
CDR3aa: CASSFPSLPYEQYF

d_gene: TRBD1
j_gene: TRBJ2-3
v_gene: TRBV5-1
CDR3nt: TGCGCCAGCAGCCCCCGGACAGGGCGAGATACGCAGTATTTT
CDR3aa: CASSPRTGRDTQYF

d_gene: TRBD2
j_gene: TRBJ2-4
v_gene: TRBV27
CDR3nt: TGTGCCAGCAGTCCCGGGACTAGGTACATTCAGTACTTC
CDR3aa: CASSPGTRYIQYF

d_gene: TRBD1
j_gene: TRBJ2-7
v_gene: TRBV2
CDR3nt: TGTGCCAGCAGCAACACCGGGACAGGGGTCTACGAGCAGTACTTC
CDR3aa: CASSNTGTGVYEQYF

d_gene: TRBD2
j_gene: TRBJ2-3
v_gene: TRBV10-3
CDR3nt: TGTGCCATAGAAGCGGGGGGCACAGATACGCAGTATTTT
CDR3aa: CAIEAGGTDTQYF

d_gene: TRBD2
j_gene: TRBJ2-1
v_gene: TRBV10-3
CDR3nt: TGTGCCATCAGCCTCGGGACTAGCGGGAGTCGAAATGAGCAGTTCTTC
CDR3aa: CAISLGTSGSRNEQFF

d_gene: -
j_gene: TRBJ1-1
v_gene: TRBV11-2
CDR3nt: TGTGCCAGCAGCTTAAAAGGCCTAAGGACTTCGGCACCTGAAGCTTTCTTT
CDR3aa: CASSLKGLRTSAPEAFF

d_gene: -
j_gene: TRBJ2-7
v_gene: TRBV13
CDR3nt: TGTGCCAGCAGCCATAGCGGAATGAACTCCTACGAGCAGTACTTC
CDR3aa: CASSHSGMNSYEQYF

d_gene: TRBD2
j_gene: TRBJ2-7
v_gene: TRBV4-3
CDR3nt: TGCGCCAGCAGCCAAGGGGGGACTATGATCTCCGAGCAGTACTTC
CDR3aa: CASSQGGTMISEQYF